Following are 15 T cell receptor beta chains from one sample sequenced in a study of T cell clonality in common variable immunodeficiency. Generated by immunoSEQ multiplex PCR, the TCRdb table keeps only in-frame clones and is missing some. Captured here are 35,000 to 50,000 clones, none seen once; the top ten comprise about 0.68%. The source material was peripheral blood mononuclear cells. The receptors were gathered from a person aged 18-70 years in good health.

The sample holds many counts of this clone. The read falls 3 residues short of the CDR3 end, and the missing part is taken from the germline J gene. V usage is TRBV7-3 and J usage is TRBJ2-5; possible D gene TRBD1, 5 bases. V lost 5 bases and J lost 5, with 15 bases in between. The length of the CDR3 is 14 residues. In germline, CDR1 is SGHTA, CDR2 FQGTGA. The covered CDR3 bases are TGTGCCAGCAGCCAGAGTGGGGCCGCGGAGACC. Encoded protein: CASSQSGAAET. The CDR3, in full, reads CASSQSGAAETQYF.

This clone appeared many times. The CDR3 is cut off 3 residues early in the read; its end comes from the germline J gene. The gene calls are TRBV4-1 and TRBJ1-2, with TRBD1 matching 7 bases. Germline V lookup: CDR1 MGHRA, CDR2 YSYEKL. Trimming took 3 bases from V and 2 from J; bases not matched to a gene: 6. This CDR3 is 15 amino acids long. CDR3 residues: CASSHQTGTNYGYTF. The part of the CDR3 DNA that was read is TGCGCCAGCAGCCACCAGACAGGGACGAACTATGGC.

This clone showed up many times. The read terminates 3 residues ahead of where the CDR3 ends, so the germline J gene completes it. V usage is TRBV19 and J usage is TRBJ1-1; 7 bases line up with TRBD1. The germline V gene encodes CDR1 LNHDA and CDR2 SQIVND (reference sequence). This CDR3 comprises 12 residues. CDR3 sequence: CASSIRQGEAFF. The DNA read from the CDR3 is TGTGCCAGTAGTATTCGACAGGGCGAA.

This clone showed up many times. The read ends 3 residues shy of where the CDR3 ends; the end is completed using the germline J gene. The genes are TRBV29-1 and TRBJ2-2; D is ambiguous. The V and J ends lost 0 bases and 4 bases respectively, with 3 bases between them. This CDR3 is built from 12 residues. Looked up from germline, CDR1 is SQVTM and CDR2 is ANQGSEA. CDR3 protein: CSVEELTGELFF. CDR3 DNA (partial): TGCAGCGTTGAAGAACTCACCGGGGAG.

This clone showed up many times. The CDR3 end is not reached by the read, which stops 3 residues before it; the germline J gene fills it in. The V gene is TRBV30, the J gene TRBJ1-2, with D maybe TRBD1 (5 bases). The CDR3 is made up of 14 amino acids. Germline lookup yields CDR1 GTSNPN and CDR2 SVGIG (reference sequence). The sequenced CDR3 bases are TGTGCCTGGAGTGTACTCGTCGCAGGGTACGGC. Its translation: CAWSVLVAGYG. Given in full, the CDR3 is CAWSVLVAGYGYTF.

Ten or more counts support this clone. The read is 3 residues too short to cover the CDR3 end, so that end is filled in from the germline J gene. The J gene is TRBJ1-3, the V gene TRBV14; no clear D. Per germline, CDR1 SGHDN and CDR2 FVKESK. The CDR3 is 14 amino acids. The V end lost 1 base, the J end lost 6 bases, and 10 bases lay between the germline ends. Partial CDR3 DNA: TGTGCCAGCAGCCAAGCCTACAGCAAAAACACC. Translating gives CASSQAYSKNT. In full, the CDR3 reads CASSQAYSKNTIYF.

In this sample, this clone turned up many times. Read sequence stops 3 residues before the CDR3 end, and the germline J gene provides the missing end. V gene TRBV10-3 combines with J gene TRBJ2-1; 7 bases align to TRBD2. The CDR3 consists of 15 residues. The germline V gene has CDR1 ENHRY and CDR2 SYGVKD. V was pared by 6 bases and J by 3 bases, with 8 bases of the junction left unmatched. The CDR3 DNA, read in part, is TGTGCCATCAGCCAGCTTGCTAGCGGCTACAATGAG. It yields the protein CAISQLASGYNE. The entire CDR3 protein is CAISQLASGYNEQFF.

This clone was counted at least ten times. The junction departs from germline at one end; a sequencing error may be responsible. The read ends 3 residues early relative to the CDR3; the germline J gene fills the gap. The chain links TRBV7-7 to TRBJ2-2; 8 nucleotides match TRBD1. Germline loops: CDR1 SSHAT, CDR2 FNYEAQ (reference sequence). This CDR3 comprises 15 residues. Incomplete CDR3 DNA: TGTGCTAGCAGCCCAGGACAGGGCCGGACCGGGGAG. Protein sequence: CASSPGQGRTGE. The entire CDR3 protein reads CASSPGQGRTGELFF.

This clone appeared many times. The CDR3 end is not reached by the read, which stops 3 residues before it; the germline J gene fills it in. The chain links TRBV7-8 to TRBJ2-1, with 12 bases that match TRBD2. The CDR3 runs 17 residues. V lost 4 bases and J lost 4; bases outside the gene matches: 8. From germline, CDR1 is SGHVS and CDR2 FQNEAQ. CDR3 DNA, as far as it was read: TGTGCCAGCAGCTATAACCCCGGACTAGCGGGATACAATGAG. It yields the protein CASSYNPGLAGYNE. The whole CDR3 is CASSYNPGLAGYNEQFF.

This clone has a count of ten or more. The read terminates 3 residues before the CDR3 end, so the remaining end is supplied by the germline J gene. This chain joins TRBV6-2 or TRBV6-3 and TRBJ1-5, with a tentative D call TRBD1 (6 bases). CDR3 length: 15 amino acids. The V gene's germline CDR1 is MNHEY and CDR2 SVGEGT. The V gene lost 2 bases and the J gene lost 3 bases, with 11 bases spanning the gap. The DNA read from the CDR3 is TGTGCCAGCAGTTACGGTACAGGGCTCAATCAGCCC. Translating gives CASSYGTGLNQP. Given in full, the CDR3 is CASSYGTGLNQPQHF.

This clone was found many times. The read falls 3 residues short of the CDR3 end, and the missing part is taken from the germline J gene. The chain carries TRBV5-1 and TRBJ1-4, with 9 bases lining up with TRBD1. This CDR3 has 16 amino acids. Germline V lookup: CDR1 SGHRS, CDR2 YFSETQ. Germline trimming cut 0 bases from V and 2 bases from J; bases unmatched to any gene: 2. CDR3 region: CASSLGGTGTNEKLFF. The CDR3 bases that were read are TGCGCCAGCAGCTTGGGCGGGACAGGGACTAATGAAAAA.

This clone appeared many times. The read gets to within 3 residues of the CDR3 end, and the germline J gene fills in the rest. The V gene is TRBV20-1, the J gene TRBJ2-1; TRBD2 agrees at 13 bases. CDR3 length equals 16 residues. Trimming cost V 2 bases and J 5 bases; bases outside gene matches: 6. Germline CDR1 and CDR2: DFQATT and SNEGSKA (reference sequence). The sequenced part of the CDR3 DNA is TGCAGTGCTAGACACACAGGGACTAGCGGGAACAATGAG. This translates into CSARHTGTSGNNE. The entire CDR3 sequence reads CSARHTGTSGNNEQFF.

In its sample, this clone was seen many times. The read halts 3 residues ahead of the CDR3 end, with the missing end drawn from the germline J gene. The rearrangement uses TRBV20-1 and TRBJ2-1, with D perhaps TRBD2 (5 bases). Germline assignment: CDR1 DFQATT and CDR2 SNEGSKA (reference sequence). This CDR3 region has 15 residues. V was pared by 0 bases and J by 4 bases, with 13 bases between. This chain's CDR3 is CSARDVVRGYNEQFF. The sequenced CDR3 bases are TGCAGTGCTAGAGATGTTGTTAGAGGGTACAATGAG.

In this sample, this clone turned up many times. The observed sequence ends 3 residues before the CDR3 terminus, with the missing tail filled in from the germline J gene. V is TRBV12-3 or TRBV12-4 and J is TRBJ2-2; the D is unclear. The V and J ends lost 4 bases and 1 base respectively, with 7 bases between them. The CDR3 spans 14 residues. The chain's CDR3 is CASSSGGNTGELFF. The CDR3 bases that were read are TGTGCCAGCAGTTCCGGCGGGAACACCGGGGAG.

Many counts were recorded for this clone. The read gets to within 3 residues of the CDR3 end, and the germline J gene fills in the rest. The gene calls are TRBV20-1 and TRBJ2-5; 10 bases align to TRBD1. Germline CDR1 DFQATT, CDR2 SNEGSKA (reference sequence). With 3 bases clipped from V and 5 bases from J, the junction kept 9 bases outside the gene matches. The CDR3 is 15 amino acids. Here the CDR3 reads CSASVRDRGLETQYF. The covered CDR3 bases are TGCAGTGCTAGTGTCCGGGACAGGGGTCTCGAGACC.